This is a list of T cell receptor beta chains from one sample in a study of blood T cell repertoires in COVID-19. The method was immunoSEQ multiplex PCR; TCRdb's version includes in-frame clones alone and lacks a portion of them. This table has approximately 490,000 clones, 70% to 90% appearing once. Sequenced: PBMCs or T cells enriched from blood (not recorded which). Every receptor here comes from a woman aged 55-70 years who had recovered from COVID-19. The CDR3 runs from the conserved cysteine through the conserved F or W. D genes are given only for firm matches. Size tells how often a clone was seen (once, few, many) or the class of an expanded clone, and some rows leave it out.

j_call: TRBJ1-1
clone_size: -
v_call: TRBV5-6
d_call: -
cdr3_nt: TGTGCCAGCAGCTTCGGGACTCACCTTAACACTGAAGCTTTCTTT
cdr3_aa: CASSFGTHLNTEAFF

j_call: TRBJ2-1
clone_size: -
v_call: TRBV3-1/TRBV3-2
d_call: TRBD1
cdr3_nt: TGTGCCAGCAGCCAAGGACAGGGACACTACAATGAGCAGTTCTTC
cdr3_aa: CASSQGQGHYNEQFF

j_call: TRBJ2-5
clone_size: -
v_call: TRBV6-5
d_call: TRBD2
cdr3_nt: TGTGCCAGCAGTTACCCCGGGGTAGCGGGGTTGGAGACCCAGTACTTC
cdr3_aa: CASSYPGVAGLETQYF

j_call: TRBJ1-1
clone_size: -
v_call: TRBV28
d_call: TRBD1
cdr3_nt: TGTGCCAGCAGCTGGGGACAGGAGAACACTGAAGCTTTCTTT
cdr3_aa: CASSWGQENTEAFF

j_call: TRBJ2-1
clone_size: -
v_call: TRBV12-3/TRBV12-4
d_call: TRBD1
cdr3_nt: TGTGCCAGCAGTCCCGGGACAGGGGATGAGCAGTTCTTC
cdr3_aa: CASSPGTGDEQFF

j_call: TRBJ2-5
clone_size: -
v_call: TRBV18
d_call: TRBD1
cdr3_nt: TGTGCCAGCTCACCAAAGGACAGGGACCTGCGGACCCAGTACTTC
cdr3_aa: CASSPKDRDLRTQYF

j_call: TRBJ2-5
clone_size: -
v_call: TRBV27
d_call: TRBD1
cdr3_nt: TGTGCCAGCAGTTTCAGGACAGGGAAAGGGCAAGAGACCCAGTACTTC
cdr3_aa: CASSFRTGKGQETQYF

j_call: TRBJ2-6
clone_size: -
v_call: TRBV5-5
d_call: -
cdr3_nt: TGTGCCAGCAGCCCGCAAGAGGGCATTGGGGCCAACGTCCTGACTTTC
cdr3_aa: CASSPQEGIGANVLTF

j_call: TRBJ2-3
clone_size: -
v_call: TRBV28
d_call: -
cdr3_nt: TGTGCCAGCAGTCGAGGGGGTTCAATCACAGATACGCAGTATTTT
cdr3_aa: CASSRGGSITDTQYF

j_call: TRBJ2-5
clone_size: -
v_call: TRBV5-1
d_call: -
cdr3_nt: TGCGCCAGCAGCTCCTCCTCTCGGGAGACCCAGTACTTC
cdr3_aa: CASSSSSRETQYF

j_call: TRBJ1-5
clone_size: -
v_call: TRBV19
d_call: TRBD1
cdr3_nt: TGTGCCAGTAGTAGGGGGACAGGGGGTAGCGAGCAGCCCCAGCATTTT
cdr3_aa: CASSRGTGGSEQPQHF

j_call: TRBJ2-1
clone_size: -
v_call: TRBV5-1
d_call: TRBD2
cdr3_nt: TGCGCCAGCAGCCCCGGACTAGCGGGGGCGCCTGGGGATGAGCAGTTCTTC
cdr3_aa: CASSPGLAGAPGDEQFF

j_call: TRBJ2-6
clone_size: -
v_call: TRBV3-1/TRBV3-2
d_call: -
cdr3_nt: TGTGCCAGCAGCCGCGGACAGATTAGGTCCGTCCTGACTTTC
cdr3_aa: CASSRGQIRSVLTF

j_call: TRBJ1-2
clone_size: few
v_call: TRBV5-1
d_call: -
cdr3_nt: TGCGCCAGCAGCTTGGGTCAATCGGATGGCTACACCTTC
cdr3_aa: CASSLGQSDGYTF

j_call: TRBJ2-3
clone_size: -
v_call: TRBV3-1/TRBV3-2
d_call: TRBD2
cdr3_nt: TGTGCCAGCAGTATCATGGCCCTAGCGGTGGGCACAGATACGCAGTATTTT
cdr3_aa: CASSIMALAVGTDTQYF

j_call: TRBJ1-2
clone_size: once
v_call: TRBV5-1
d_call: TRBD1
cdr3_nt: TGCGCCAGCAGCCGGGGACAGGGGGATGGCTACACCTTC
cdr3_aa: CASSRGQGDGYTF

j_call: TRBJ2-2
clone_size: -
v_call: TRBV9
d_call: -
cdr3_nt: TGTGCCAGCAGCCGGAGCGGGTCGAACACCGGGGAGCTGTTTTTT
cdr3_aa: CASSRSGSNTGELFF

j_call: TRBJ2-2
clone_size: few
v_call: TRBV5-1
d_call: -
cdr3_nt: TGCGCCAGCAGCTTGGAATCCTTTGACACCGGGGAGCTGTTTTTT
cdr3_aa: CASSLESFDTGELFF

j_call: TRBJ2-7
clone_size: -
v_call: TRBV6-5
d_call: TRBD1
cdr3_nt: TGTGCCAGCAGGCGCACAGGGGGCGCAGGAAACGAGCAGTACTTC
cdr3_aa: CASRRTGGAGNEQYF

j_call: TRBJ1-4
clone_size: -
v_call: TRBV5-1
d_call: -
cdr3_nt: TGCGCCAGCAGCTTGGAAGGGAGAGGTGAAAAACTGTTTTTT
cdr3_aa: CASSLEGRGEKLFF

j_call: TRBJ2-2
clone_size: -
v_call: TRBV2
d_call: TRBD2
cdr3_nt: TGTGCCAGCAGGCTAGCGGGGGTCACCGGGGAGCTGTTTTTT
cdr3_aa: CASRLAGVTGELFF

j_call: TRBJ2-3
clone_size: once
v_call: TRBV7-2
d_call: TRBD2
cdr3_nt: TGTGCCAGCAACCTAAGACTAGCGGGGGGGCCCGATACGCAGTATTTT
cdr3_aa: CASNLRLAGGPDTQYF

j_call: TRBJ2-7
clone_size: -
v_call: TRBV5-1
d_call: -
cdr3_nt: TGCGCCAGCAGCTCTGGGGCAGCCTACTACGAGCAGTACTTC
cdr3_aa: CASSSGAAYYEQYF

j_call: TRBJ1-6
clone_size: -
v_call: TRBV3-1/TRBV3-2
d_call: TRBD1
cdr3_nt: TGTGCCAGCAGCCAGGAGACAGGGTCGGCGTCACCCCTCCACTTT
cdr3_aa: CASSQETGSASPLHF

j_call: TRBJ2-5
clone_size: -
v_call: TRBV25-1
d_call: TRBD2
cdr3_nt: TGTGCCAGCGGCTTGGGGGGGGAATACGGAGAGACCCAGTACTTC
cdr3_aa: CASGLGGEYGETQYF

j_call: TRBJ2-5
clone_size: -
v_call: TRBV7-6
d_call: -
cdr3_nt: TGTGCCAGCAGCTTAGGAGCGGTAGGGAAAGAGACCCAGTACTTC
cdr3_aa: CASSLGAVGKETQYF

j_call: TRBJ1-1
clone_size: -
v_call: TRBV7-9
d_call: -
cdr3_nt: TGTGCCAGCAGCTCCCCGTCCGGCCCCGGACATTGGAACACTGAAGCTTTCTTT
cdr3_aa: CASSSPSGPGHWNTEAFF

j_call: TRBJ2-3
clone_size: -
v_call: TRBV4-1
d_call: -
cdr3_nt: TGCGCCAGCAGCCAAGGTTATTCGACAAACACAGATACGCAGTATTTT
cdr3_aa: CASSQGYSTNTDTQYF

j_call: TRBJ2-1
clone_size: -
v_call: TRBV24-1
d_call: TRBD2
cdr3_nt: TGTGCCACCGGGGGCGGGGGGATTTGGAATGAGCAGTTCTTC
cdr3_aa: CATGGGGIWNEQFF

j_call: TRBJ1-2
clone_size: -
v_call: TRBV2
d_call: -
cdr3_nt: TGTGCCAGCAGTGAAGCGCACGAGGGACTCTATGGCTACACCTTC
cdr3_aa: CASSEAHEGLYGYTF

j_call: TRBJ2-7
clone_size: once
v_call: TRBV12-5
d_call: -
cdr3_nt: TGTGCTAGTGGTCCCCAGGGAGGGGGGGCCGGCGAGCAGTACTTC
cdr3_aa: CASGPQGGGAGEQYF

j_call: TRBJ2-6
clone_size: once
v_call: TRBV19
d_call: -
cdr3_nt: TGTGCCAGTAGTATTTGGAGTAGCTCTGGGGCCAACGTCCTGACTTTC
cdr3_aa: CASSIWSSSGANVLTF